This T cell receptor beta chain originates from a study of OX40 agonist ivuxolimab in advanced cancers. Across the whole study: Six ivuxolimab dose levels, 0.01 to 10 mg/kg, were given intravenously every 2 weeks.

Comments on this clone: Its target is unknown.

This CDR3 contains 13 residues. V was clipped by 1 base and J by 5 bases, with 5 bases between them. The germline V gene has CDR1 LGHNA and CDR2 YNFKEQ. Study outcomes and limitations: There was clonal expansion of CD4+ and CD8+ blood T cells by week 6 at 0.1 to 3.0 mg/kg. Expanded peripheral T-cell antigen specificity went undetermined.

Patients who had autoimmune disease history or got systemic immunosuppression were left out. Assay used: immunoSEQ multiplex PCR; TCRdb lists only in-frame clones, some missing. The profile shows 19,000 or so clones, about 73% of them singletons. Material: CD4+ or CD8+ T cells sorted from blood, obtained in a trial of the OX40 agonist ivuxolimab. V is TRBV4-2 and J is TRBJ2-2; a weak D match, TRBD2 (5 bases). The sequence was obtained from an adult with an advanced solid tumor such as melanoma, head and neck, liver or kidney cancer. CDR3 amino acids: CASSQGETGELFF. CDR3 DNA sequence: TGTGCCAGCAGCCAAGGGGAGACCGGGGAGCTGTTTTTT.